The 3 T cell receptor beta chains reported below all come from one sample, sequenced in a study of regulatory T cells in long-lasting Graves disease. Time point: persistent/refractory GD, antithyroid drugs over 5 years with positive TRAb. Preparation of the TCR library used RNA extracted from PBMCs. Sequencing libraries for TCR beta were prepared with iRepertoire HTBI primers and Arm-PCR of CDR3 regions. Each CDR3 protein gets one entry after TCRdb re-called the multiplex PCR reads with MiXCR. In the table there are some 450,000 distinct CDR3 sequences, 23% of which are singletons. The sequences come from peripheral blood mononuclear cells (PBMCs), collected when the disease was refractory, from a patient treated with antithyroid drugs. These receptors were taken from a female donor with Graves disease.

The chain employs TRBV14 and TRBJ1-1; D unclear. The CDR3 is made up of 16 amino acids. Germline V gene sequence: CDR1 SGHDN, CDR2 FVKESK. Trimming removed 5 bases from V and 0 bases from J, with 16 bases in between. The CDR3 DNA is TGTGCCAGCAGCGCTAAGAGAGTCTACTTGAACACTGAAGCTTTCTTT. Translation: CASSAKRVYLNTEAFF.

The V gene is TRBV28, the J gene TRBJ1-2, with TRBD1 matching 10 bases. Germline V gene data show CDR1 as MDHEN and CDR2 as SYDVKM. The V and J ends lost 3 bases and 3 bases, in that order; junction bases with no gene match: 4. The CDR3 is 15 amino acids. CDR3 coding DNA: TGTGCCAGCAGTTTTAGGGGGACAGGGGACTATGGCTACACCTTC. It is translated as CASSFRGTGDYGYTF.

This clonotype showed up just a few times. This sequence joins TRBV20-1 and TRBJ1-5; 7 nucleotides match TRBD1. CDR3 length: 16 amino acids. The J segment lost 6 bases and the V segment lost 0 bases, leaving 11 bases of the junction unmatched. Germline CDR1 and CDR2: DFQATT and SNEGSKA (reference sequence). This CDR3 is CSARESNRGRGQPQHF. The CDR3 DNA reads TGCAGTGCTAGAGAAAGCAACAGGGGAAGAGGTCAGCCCCAGCATTTT.